The next 9 T cell receptor beta chains were all read from a single sample in a study of Graves' ophthalmopathy and Graves' hyperthyroidism. Amplification targeted the TCR beta CDR3 regions, with RNA transcripts as the source material. First-round RT-PCR with HTBI primers preceded a second-round multiplex PCR. TCRdb redid the calling of the multiplex PCR reads with MiXCR, one entry per CDR3 protein. Of about 620,000 distinct CDR3 sequences listed, about 20% are singletons. Sequencing used peripheral blood. These receptor sequences come from a woman aged 18-30 years with stable Graves' hyperthyroidism. Some clones in this sample may be carry-over from other donors' samples.

This clonotype has just a few counts. The chain links TRBV11-2 to TRBJ2-5; 12 bases agree with TRBD2. The trim removed 5 bases at V and 3 bases at J, leaving 4 bases unmatched. The CDR3 has 15 amino acids. Germline V CDR1 and CDR2: SGHAT, FQNNGV. This CDR3 reads CASSQLAGGKETQYF. CDR3 nucleotide sequence: TGTGCCAGCAGCCAACTAGCGGGAGGCAAAGAGACCCAGTACTTC.

J is TRBJ2-5 and V is TRBV29-1; unclear D gene. V dropped 8 bases and J dropped 5 bases, with 15 bases sitting between them. Germline CDR1 reads SQVTM; CDR2 reads ANQGSEA. The CDR3 sequence is 12 residues long. This CDR3 is CSLSDTPETQYF. The CDR3 nucleotides read TGCAGCCTTTCCGATACCCCGGAGACCCAGTACTTC.

There are a few counts of this clonotype. This chain uses TRBV27 with TRBJ2-2; a weak D match, TRBD2 (6 bases). The CDR3 is made up of 15 amino acids. In germline, CDR1 is MNHEY, CDR2 SMNVEV (reference sequence). Trimming took 7 bases from V and 2 from J, leaving 14 bases between them. The CDR3 here is CASTPLAPNTGELFF. Written as DNA, the CDR3 is TGTGCCAGCACCCCACTAGCTCCAAACACCGGGGAGCTGTTTTTT.

This chain uses TRBV15 with TRBJ1-2, with D perhaps matching TRBD1 (6 bases). Germline V lookup: CDR1 LNHNV, CDR2 YYDKDF (reference sequence). CDR3 length equals 11 residues. V was clipped by 5 bases and J by 13 bases, with 14 bases between them. In DNA, the CDR3 is TGTGCCACCAGCGGAAACAGGGAGGGCACCTTC. It translates to CATSGNREGTF.

The chain recombines TRBV20-1 with TRBJ2-7, with TRBD2 identical over 13 bases. Germline V gene lookup returns CDR1 DFQATT and CDR2 SNEGSKA (reference sequence). The V and J ends lost 1 base and 5 bases, in that order; junction bases with no gene match: 11. The CDR3 has 17 amino acids. The DNA for the CDR3 is TGCAGTGCTAGAGTAAGCGGACTAGCGGGAGTATTGCACGAGCAGTACTTC. Translated: CSARVSGLAGVLHEQYF.

The gene calls are TRBV10-1 and TRBJ2-7, with D possibly matching TRBD1 (6 bases). Germline V lookup: CDR1 WNHNN, CDR2 SYGVQD (reference sequence). V was cut by 6 bases and J by 3 bases, with 9 bases left in between. This CDR3 spans 12 amino acids. The CDR3: CASSTGIYEQYF. The CDR3 bases are TGCGCCAGCAGCACAGGGATCTACGAGCAGTACTTC.

The V and J genes are TRBV20-1 and TRBJ1-5, with D tentatively TRBD1 (6 bases). CDR3 length equals 17 residues. Germline V lookup: CDR1 DFQATT, CDR2 SNEGSKA (reference sequence). Trimming took 0 bases from V and 4 from J, leaving 19 bases between them. In DNA, the CDR3 is TGCAGTGCTAGAGACTCCCCGACAGGCCTACTTAATCAGCCCCAGCATTTT. Its translation: CSARDSPTGLLNQPQHF.

This clonotype appeared many times. Written as DNA, the CDR3 is TGTGCCAGCATATTCTCCGCCGGTTTCGCGATAGCTAACTATGGCTACACCTTC. Its protein product is CASIFSAGFAIANYGYTF. V gene TRBV6-2 or TRBV6-3 combines with J gene TRBJ1-2, with D unresolved. Deletions cut 7 bases from V and 0 bases from J, with 24 bases between. CDR3 length equals 18 residues. Per the germline V gene, CDR1 is MNHEY and CDR2 is SVGEGT.

With regard to this clonotype: A much larger clonotype is one base distant, so this may be a read error. The V gene is TRBV18, the J gene TRBJ2-5, with 7 bases matching TRBD2. Germline values: CDR1 KGHSH, CDR2 LQKENI. The CDR3 has 14 residues. CDR3 residues: CASSPLAAQETKYF. As DNA, the CDR3 is TGTGCCAGCTCACCTCTAGCGGCCCAAGAGACCAAGTACTTC.